The source of this T cell receptor beta chain is a study of cytomegalovirus exposure and HLA in healthy donors. Looking at the study overall: Prior work identified roughly 120 million unique TCR beta sequences in 150 million to 200 million T cells.

Points on this clone: Its antigen is undetermined.

Trimming cost V 6 bases and J 5 bases; bases outside gene matches: 6. CDR1 is MNHEY, CDR2 SVGAGI, per germline. The CDR3 covers 13 residues. PCR employed 60 Vbeta and 13 Jbeta primers. The table came from immunoSEQ multiplex PCR; TCRdb's copy has only in-frame clones and leaves some out. Here the sample table reports around 100,000 clones. Findings and limits, study-wide: It has been reported that TCR beta sequences accurately predicted the HLA-A and HLA-B alleles of most subjects. 150 to 200 TCR beta chains were listed as cytomegalovirus-associated. Among the sequence variants, a highly shared cluster was likely an artifact of sequencing.

This chain uses TRBV6-5 with TRBJ1-2; the match to TRBD1 covers 7 bases. The clonotype originates from a man in his forties in good health and CMV-seronegative. The sequenced sample consisted of PBMCs. DNA of the CDR3: TGTGCCAGCAGCCAAGACAGGGAATATGGCTACACCTTC. It specifies CASSQDREYGYTF.